This entry features one T cell receptor (beta chain) sequence. Sequencing used immunoSEQ multiplex PCR; TCRdb keeps in-frame clones, though not all of them. Of roughly 73,000 clones in the sample, approximately 95% are singletons; the top ten hold approximately 3.3%. The data derive from a study of cytomegalovirus exposure and HLA in healthy donors. Study in general: The use of the same platform for the roughly 120 validation repertoires and the roughly 680 first-cohort repertoires was reported by a later analysis.

Donors came from a validation cohort of some 130 subjects, distinct from the first 666-subject cohort. The V and J ends lost 6 bases and 4 bases respectively, with 15 bases between them. The CDR3 is 14 residues long. CDR1 and CDR2 from the germline V gene are MNHEY and SMNVEV (reference sequence). The rearrangement links TRBV27 to TRBJ1-1; the D gene is possibly TRBD1 (6 bases). The sequence was collected from a man between 18 and 29 years old in good health and CMV-seronegative. Input material: PBMCs. Here the CDR3 reads CASSQGTGTTEAFF. The CDR3 DNA sequence: TGTGCCAGCAGCCAAGGAACAGGGACCACTGAAGCTTTCTTT.